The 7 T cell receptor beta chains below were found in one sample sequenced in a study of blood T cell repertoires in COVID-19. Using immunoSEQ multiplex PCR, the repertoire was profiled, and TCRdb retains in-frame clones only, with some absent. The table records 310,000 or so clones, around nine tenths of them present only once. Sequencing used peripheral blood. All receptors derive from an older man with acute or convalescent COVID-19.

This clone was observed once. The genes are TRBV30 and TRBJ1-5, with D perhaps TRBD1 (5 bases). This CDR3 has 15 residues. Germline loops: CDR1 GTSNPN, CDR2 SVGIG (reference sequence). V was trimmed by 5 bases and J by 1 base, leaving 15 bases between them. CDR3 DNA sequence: TGTGCCTGGGGCACTACAGGTACCAGCAATCAGCCCCAGCATTTT. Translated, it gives CAWGTTGTSNQPQHF.

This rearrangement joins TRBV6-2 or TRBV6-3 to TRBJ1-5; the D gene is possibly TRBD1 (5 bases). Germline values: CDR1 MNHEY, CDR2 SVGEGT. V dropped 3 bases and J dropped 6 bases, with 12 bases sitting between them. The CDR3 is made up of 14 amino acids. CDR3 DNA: TGTGCCAGCAGTTATTCCCAGGGAACTCAGCCCCAGCATTTT. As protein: CASSYSQGTQPQHF.

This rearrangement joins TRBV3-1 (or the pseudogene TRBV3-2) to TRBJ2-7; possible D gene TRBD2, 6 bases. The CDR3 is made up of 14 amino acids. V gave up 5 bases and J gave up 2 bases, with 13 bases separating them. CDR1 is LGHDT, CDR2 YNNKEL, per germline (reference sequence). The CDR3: CASSFGWGAYEQYF. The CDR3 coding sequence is TGTGCCAGCAGCTTCGGGTGGGGGGCCTACGAGCAGTACTTC.

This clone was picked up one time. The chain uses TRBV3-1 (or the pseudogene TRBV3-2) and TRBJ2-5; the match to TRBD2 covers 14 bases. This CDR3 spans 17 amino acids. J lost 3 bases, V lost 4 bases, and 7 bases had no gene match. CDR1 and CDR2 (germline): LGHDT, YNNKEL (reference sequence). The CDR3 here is CASSPVPGLAGEETQYF. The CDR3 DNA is TGTGCCAGCAGCCCCGTCCCGGGACTAGCGGGGGAAGAGACCCAGTACTTC.

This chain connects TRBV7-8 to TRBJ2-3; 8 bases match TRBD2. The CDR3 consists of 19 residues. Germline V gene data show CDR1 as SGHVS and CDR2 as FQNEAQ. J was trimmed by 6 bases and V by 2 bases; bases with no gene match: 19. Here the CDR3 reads CASSLYRRRGALFEDTQYF. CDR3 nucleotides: TGTGCCAGCAGCTTATATCGCCGGCGGGGGGCCCTTTTTGAGGATACGCAGTATTTT.

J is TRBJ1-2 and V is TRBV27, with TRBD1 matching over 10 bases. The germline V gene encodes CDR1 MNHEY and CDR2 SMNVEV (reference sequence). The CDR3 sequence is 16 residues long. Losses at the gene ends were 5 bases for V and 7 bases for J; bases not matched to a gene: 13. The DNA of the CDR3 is TGTGCCAGCAGTAAACAACATGGTGACAGGGGGCTTGGCTACACCTTC. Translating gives CASSKQHGDRGLGYTF.

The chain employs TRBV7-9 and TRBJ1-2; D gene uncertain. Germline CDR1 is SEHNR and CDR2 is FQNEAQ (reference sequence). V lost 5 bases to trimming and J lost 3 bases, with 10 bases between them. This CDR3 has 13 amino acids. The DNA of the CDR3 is TGTGCCAGCAGCCTTCAGGCCGACTATGGCTACACCTTC. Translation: CASSLQADYGYTF.